This is a list of T cell receptor beta chains from one sample in a study of blood T cells in healthy people across ages. TCRdb re-analysed the 5' RACE reads in MiXCR, keeping a single row per CDR3 protein. The table lists some 1.5 million distinct CDR3 sequences, about 42% of them singletons. The sample taken for sequencing was blood. The receptors shown here come from a woman aged 18-35 years in good health. Each CDR3 is given with its conserved first and last residue. The D gene is left open where the match is weak. For some rows the clone size is stated as once, few or many, or as a class when expanded; others skip it.

DNA: TGTGCCAGCAGCTTCCAGGGGTCCCTCATCCCCGACGTGACAGATACGCAGTATTTT
CDR3: CASSFQGSLIPDVTDTQYF
D: -
J: TRBJ2-3
V: TRBV7-8
size: few

DNA: TGTGCCAGCAGCGTAGCTGGACAGGGGCCTTACGAGCAGTACTTC
CDR3: CASSVAGQGPYEQYF
D: TRBD1
J: TRBJ2-7
V: TRBV9
size: -

DNA: TGCAGCGTTAGGACAGGGGGCCGGACCGGGGCAGCCAAAAACATTCAGTACTTC
CDR3: CSVRTGGRTGAAKNIQYF
D: TRBD1
J: TRBJ2-4
V: TRBV29-1
size: few

DNA: TGTGCCAGCAGCCCCCTTGGAGCGCGGAACATTGAAGCTTTCTTC
CDR3: CASSPLGARNIEAFF
D: -
J: TRBJ1-1
V: TRBV27
size: -

DNA: TGTGCCAGCAGTTACCCCGAACTCGTAGAGGGTGAGCAGTTCTTC
CDR3: CASSYPELVEGEQFF
D: -
J: TRBJ2-1
V: TRBV6-2/TRBV6-3
size: -

DNA: TGCGCCAGCAGCTTGGCCAGCAGGAGACAGGGGGCAAGTGGCTACACCTTC
CDR3: CASSLASRRQGASGYTF
D: TRBD1
J: TRBJ1-2
V: TRBV5-1
size: -

DNA: TGTGCCAGCAGGGACCCGGGACTAGCGGCCTCCTACGAGCAGTACTTC
CDR3: CASRDPGLAASYEQYF
D: TRBD2
J: TRBJ2-7
V: TRBV25-1
size: -

DNA: TGTGCCAGCAGTAGGACAGGGGCGTTTGGGACTGAAGCTTTCTTT
CDR3: CASSRTGAFGTEAFF
D: TRBD1
J: TRBJ1-1
V: TRBV6-5
size: -

DNA: TGTGCCATCCGGACAGGCCCCTACGAGCAGTACTTC
CDR3: CAIRTGPYEQYF
D: TRBD1
J: TRBJ2-7
V: TRBV6-2/TRBV6-3
size: few

DNA: TGCAGCGTTGCGGGACAAGGCCCCTTAGGGACCGGGGAGCTGTTTTTT
CDR3: CSVAGQGPLGTGELFF
D: -
J: TRBJ2-2
V: TRBV29-1
size: -

DNA: TGCGCCAGCAGCCTAAGCGGGCAGCAGTCCTACGAGCAGTACTTC
CDR3: CASSLSGQQSYEQYF
D: -
J: TRBJ2-7
V: TRBV4-1
size: -

DNA: TGCAGTGCTAGAGACGGGACAGGGGATGAAAAACTGTTTTTT
CDR3: CSARDGTGDEKLFF
D: TRBD1
J: TRBJ1-4
V: TRBV20-1
size: few

DNA: TGTGCCAGCAGACCCGGGACAGTTAATTACGAGCAGTACTTC
CDR3: CASRPGTVNYEQYF
D: TRBD1
J: TRBJ2-7
V: TRBV6-6
size: few

DNA: TGCGCCAGCAGCCTGGCAGGGAGCAATGAGCAGTTCTTC
CDR3: CASSLAGSNEQFF
D: -
J: TRBJ2-1
V: TRBV4-1
size: many

DNA: TGCGCCAGCAGCGTAGGGATACAGGGACGGCATGGCTACACCTTC
CDR3: CASSVGIQGRHGYTF
D: -
J: TRBJ1-2
V: TRBV5-1
size: -

DNA: TGTGCCAGCAGTCTCAGTGGACGATACAATGAGCAGTTCTTC
CDR3: CASSLSGRYNEQFF
D: -
J: TRBJ2-1
V: TRBV27
size: -